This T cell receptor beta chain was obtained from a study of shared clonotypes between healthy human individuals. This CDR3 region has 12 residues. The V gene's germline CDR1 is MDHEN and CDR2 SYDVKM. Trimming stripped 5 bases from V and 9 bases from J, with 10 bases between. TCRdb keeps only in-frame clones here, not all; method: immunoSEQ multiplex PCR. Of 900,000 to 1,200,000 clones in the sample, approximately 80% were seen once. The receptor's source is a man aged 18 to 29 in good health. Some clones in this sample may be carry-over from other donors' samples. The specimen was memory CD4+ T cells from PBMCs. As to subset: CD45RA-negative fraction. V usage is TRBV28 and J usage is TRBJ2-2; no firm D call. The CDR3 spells CASSPPGRELFF. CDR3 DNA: TGTGCCAGCAGTCCCCCTGGGCGGGAGCTGTTTTTT.